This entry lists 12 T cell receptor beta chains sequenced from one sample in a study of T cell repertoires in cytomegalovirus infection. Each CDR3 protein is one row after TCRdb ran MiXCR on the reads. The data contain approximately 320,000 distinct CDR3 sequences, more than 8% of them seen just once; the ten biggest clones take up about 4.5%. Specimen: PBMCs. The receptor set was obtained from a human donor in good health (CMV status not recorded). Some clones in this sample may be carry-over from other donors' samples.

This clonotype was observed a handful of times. DNA of the CDR3: TGTGCCAGCAGCTTAGGATCCGTCGGGACTAGCGGGACCAACACCGGGGAGCTGTTTTTT. It specifies CASSLGSVGTSGTNTGELFF. V and J are TRBV7-6 and TRBJ2-2; TRBD2 matches 13 bases. Germline CDR1 and CDR2: SGHVS and FNYEAQ. V gave up 1 base and J gave up 2 bases; unmatched junction bases: 10. The length of the CDR3 is 20 residues.

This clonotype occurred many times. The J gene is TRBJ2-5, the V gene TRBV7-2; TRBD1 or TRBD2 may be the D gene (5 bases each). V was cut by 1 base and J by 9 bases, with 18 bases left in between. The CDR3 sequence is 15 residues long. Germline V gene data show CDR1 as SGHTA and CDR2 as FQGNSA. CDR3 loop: CASSLDRARGAAQYF. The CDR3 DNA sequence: TGTGCCAGCAGCTTAGATAGGGCTAGGGGAGCCGCCCAGTACTTC.

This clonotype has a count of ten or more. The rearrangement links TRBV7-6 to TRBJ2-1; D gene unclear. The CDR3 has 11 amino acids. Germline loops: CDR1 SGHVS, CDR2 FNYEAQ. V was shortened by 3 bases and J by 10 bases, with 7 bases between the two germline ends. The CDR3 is CASSLRPEQFF. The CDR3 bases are TGTGCCAGCAGCTTGCGACCGGAGCAGTTCTTC.

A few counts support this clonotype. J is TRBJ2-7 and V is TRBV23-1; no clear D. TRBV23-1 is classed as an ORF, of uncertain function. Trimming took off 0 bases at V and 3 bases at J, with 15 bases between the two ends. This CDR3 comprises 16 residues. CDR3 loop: CASSQSAGPRNYEQYF. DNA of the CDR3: TGCGCCAGCAGTCAATCTGCCGGGCCCCGGAACTACGAGCAGTACTTC.

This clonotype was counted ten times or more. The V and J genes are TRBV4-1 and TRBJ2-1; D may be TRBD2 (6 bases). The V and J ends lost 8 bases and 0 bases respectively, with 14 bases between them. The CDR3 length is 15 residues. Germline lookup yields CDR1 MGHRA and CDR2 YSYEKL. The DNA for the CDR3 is TGCGCCAGCGACAATAGCGGCACCTCCTACAATGAGCAGTTCTTC. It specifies CASDNSGTSYNEQFF.

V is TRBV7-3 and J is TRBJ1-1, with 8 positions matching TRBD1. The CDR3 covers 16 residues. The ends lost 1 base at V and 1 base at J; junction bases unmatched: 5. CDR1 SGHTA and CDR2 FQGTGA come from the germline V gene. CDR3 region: CASSLIRQGTNTEAFF. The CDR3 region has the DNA TGTGCCAGCAGCTTAATCCGACAGGGGACGAACACTGAAGCTTTCTTT.

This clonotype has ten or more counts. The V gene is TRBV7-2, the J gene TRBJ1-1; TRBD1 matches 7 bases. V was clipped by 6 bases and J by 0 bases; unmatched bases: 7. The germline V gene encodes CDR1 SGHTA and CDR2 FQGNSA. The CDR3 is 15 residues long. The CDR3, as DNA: TGTGCCAGCAGTCCCTCGGGACAGATGAACACTGAAGCTTTCTTT. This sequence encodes CASSPSGQMNTEAFF. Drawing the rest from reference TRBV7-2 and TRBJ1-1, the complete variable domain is GAGVSQSPSNKVTEKGKDVELRCDPISGHTALYWYRQSLGQGLEFLIYFQGNSAPDKSGLPSDRFSAERTGGSVSTLTIQRTQQEDSAVYLCASSPSGQMNTEAFFGQGTRLTVV.

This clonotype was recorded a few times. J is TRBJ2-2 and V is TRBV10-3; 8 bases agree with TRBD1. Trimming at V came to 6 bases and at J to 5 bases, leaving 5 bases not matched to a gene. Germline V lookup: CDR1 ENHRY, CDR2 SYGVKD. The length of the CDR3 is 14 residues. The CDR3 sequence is CAISRDRPTGELFF. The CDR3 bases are TGTGCCATCAGCCGGGACAGGCCGACCGGGGAGCTGTTTTTT.

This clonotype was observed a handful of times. CDR3 in DNA: TGTGCCAGCAGCCTAACGACAGGGGGCACGGTATCGTCACCCCTCCACTTT. It codes for CASSLTTGGTVSSPLHF. The chain joins TRBV7-2 to TRBJ1-6; 10 bases fit TRBD1. After removal of 5 bases from V and 10 bases from J, the junction contained 14 bases not matched to a gene. The CDR3 runs to 17 residues. The germline gives CDR1 SGHTA, CDR2 FQGNSA.

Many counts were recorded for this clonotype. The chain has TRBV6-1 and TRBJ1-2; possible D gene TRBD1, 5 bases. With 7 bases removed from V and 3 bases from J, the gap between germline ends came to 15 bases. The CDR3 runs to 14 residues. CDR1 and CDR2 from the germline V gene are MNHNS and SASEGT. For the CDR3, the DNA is TGTGCCAGCACCGACACCGGGGGTTACTATGGCTACACCTTC. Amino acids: CASTDTGGYYGYTF.

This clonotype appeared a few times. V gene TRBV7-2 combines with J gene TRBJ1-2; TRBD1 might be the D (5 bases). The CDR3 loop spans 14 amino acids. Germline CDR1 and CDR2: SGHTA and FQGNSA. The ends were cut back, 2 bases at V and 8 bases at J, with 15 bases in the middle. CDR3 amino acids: CASSLSRDLYGYTF. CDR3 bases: TGTGCCAGCAGCTTATCTCGGGACCTATACGGCTACACCTTC.

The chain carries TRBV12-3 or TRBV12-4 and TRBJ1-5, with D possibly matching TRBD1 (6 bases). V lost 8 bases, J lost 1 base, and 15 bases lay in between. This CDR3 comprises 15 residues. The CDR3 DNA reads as TGTGCCAGCGGAGCACACAGGGACAGCAATCAGCCCCAGCATTTT. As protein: CASGAHRDSNQPQHF.